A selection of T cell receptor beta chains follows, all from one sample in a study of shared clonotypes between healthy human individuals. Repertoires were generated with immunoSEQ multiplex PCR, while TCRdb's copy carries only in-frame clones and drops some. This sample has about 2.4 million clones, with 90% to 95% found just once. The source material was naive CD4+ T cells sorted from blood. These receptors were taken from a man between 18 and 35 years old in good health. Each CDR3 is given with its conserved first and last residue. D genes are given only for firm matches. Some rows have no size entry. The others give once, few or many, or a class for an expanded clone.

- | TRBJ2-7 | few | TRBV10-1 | CASSESRRSYEQYF | TGCGCCAGCAGTGAGTCTCGCAGGTCCTACGAGCAGTACTTC
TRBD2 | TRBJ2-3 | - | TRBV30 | CAWSVRGREGVDTQYF | TGTGCCTGGAGTGTACGGGGGCGGGAGGGGGTCGATACGCAGTATTTT
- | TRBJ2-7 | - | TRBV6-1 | CASSERWEQYF | TGTGCCAGCAGTGAAAGGTGGGAGCAGTACTTC
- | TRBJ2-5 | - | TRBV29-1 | CSVSGSSQETQYF | TGCAGCGTGTCCGGCTCTTCTCAAGAGACCCAGTACTTC
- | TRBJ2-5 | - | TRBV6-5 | CASSLGETQYF | TGTGCCAGCTCACTGGGAGAGACCCAGTACTTC
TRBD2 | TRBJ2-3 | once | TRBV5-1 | CASSAGGNTDTQYF | TGCGCCAGCAGCGCGGGGGGTAACACAGATACGCAGTATTTT
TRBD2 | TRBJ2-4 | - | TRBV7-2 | CASSKGLAEAKNIQYF | TGTGCCAGCAGCAAGGGACTAGCGGAAGCCAAAAACATTCAGTACTTC
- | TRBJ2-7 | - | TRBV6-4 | CASREGYRVQYF | TGTGCCAGCAGGGAAGGATACAGGGTTCAGTACTTC
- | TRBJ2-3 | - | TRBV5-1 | CASSLDSTNTDTQYF | TGCGCCAGCAGCTTAGACAGTACCAACACAGATACGCAGTATTTT
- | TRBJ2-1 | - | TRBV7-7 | CASSLGREDEQFF | TGTGCTAGCAGCTTGGGTCGGGAAGATGAGCAGTTCTTC
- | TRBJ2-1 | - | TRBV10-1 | CASSESSYGEQFF | TGCGCCAGCAGTGAGTCCTCATACGGTGAGCAGTTCTTC
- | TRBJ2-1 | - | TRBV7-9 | CASRAPTGNEQFF | TGTGCCAGCAGGGCCCCGACCGGCAATGAGCAGTTCTTC
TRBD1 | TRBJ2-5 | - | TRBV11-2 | CASSLDGTGGETQYF | TGTGCCAGCAGCTTAGATGGGACAGGGGGAGAGACCCAGTACTTC
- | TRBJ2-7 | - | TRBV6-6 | CASGNSYYEQYF | TGTGCCAGCGGAAACAGTTACTACGAGCAGTACTTC
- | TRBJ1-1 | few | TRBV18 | CASSTDRNTEAFF | TGTGCCAGCTCAACGGACAGGAACACTGAAGCTTTCTTT
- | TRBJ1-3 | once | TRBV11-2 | CASNGQNSGNTIYF | TGTGCCAGCAATGGGCAGAACTCTGGAAACACCATATATTTT
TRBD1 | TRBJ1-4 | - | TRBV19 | CASRDRGSTNEKLFF | TGTGCCAGTAGAGACAGGGGTTCAACTAATGAAAAACTGTTTTTT
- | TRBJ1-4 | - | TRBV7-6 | CAAGGATNEKLFF | TGTGCAGCCGGGGGGGCGACTAATGAAAAACTGTTTTTT
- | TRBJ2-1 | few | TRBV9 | CASSVGPNNEQFF | TGTGCCAGCAGCGTAGGACCCAACAATGAGCAGTTCTTC
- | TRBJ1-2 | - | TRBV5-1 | CASSFRGASGYTF | TGCGCCAGCAGCTTTAGGGGGGCTAGTGGCTACACCTTC
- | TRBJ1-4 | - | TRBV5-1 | CASRRGGETNEKLFF | TGCGCCAGCAGACGAGGGGGGGAAACTAATGAAAAACTGTTTTTT
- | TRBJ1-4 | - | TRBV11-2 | CASSFRQSEKLFF | TGTGCCAGCAGTTTCCGACAGAGTGAAAAACTGTTTTTT
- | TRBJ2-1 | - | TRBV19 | CASSIGLNNEQFF | TGTGCCAGTAGTATCGGCCTCAACAATGAGCAGTTCTTC
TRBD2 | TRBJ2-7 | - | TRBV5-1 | CASSLTPAGATYEQYF | TGCGCCAGCAGCTTAACCCCAGCGGGAGCGACCTACGAGCAGTACTTC
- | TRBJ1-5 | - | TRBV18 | CASSPDRPGQPQHF | TGTGCCAGCTCACCCGACAGACCGGGACAGCCCCAGCATTTT
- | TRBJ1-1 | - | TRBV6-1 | CASSEQGMNTEAFF | TGTGCCAGCAGTGAACAGGGTATGAACACTGAAGCTTTCTTT
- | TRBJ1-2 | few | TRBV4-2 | CASSQAEGPNYGYTF | TGTGCCAGCAGCCAAGCAGAGGGCCCGAACTATGGCTACACCTTC
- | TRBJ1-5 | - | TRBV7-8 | CASSIRRNNQPQHF | TGTGCCAGCAGTATCAGACGGAACAATCAGCCCCAGCATTTT
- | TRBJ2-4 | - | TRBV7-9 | CASSLAWDLAKNIQYF | TGTGCCAGCAGCTTAGCTTGGGACCTAGCCAAAAACATTCAGTACTTC
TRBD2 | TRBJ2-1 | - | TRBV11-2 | CASSLVSSGRAWYNEQFF | TGTGCCAGCAGCTTAGTGTCTAGCGGGAGGGCCTGGTACAATGAGCAGTTCTTC
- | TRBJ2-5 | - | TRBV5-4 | CASSLASETQYF | TGTGCCAGCAGCTTGGCCTCGGAGACCCAGTACTTC
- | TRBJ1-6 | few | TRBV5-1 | CASSLDGRGDSPLHF | TGCGCCAGCAGTCTGGACGGTCGGGGGGATTCACCCCTCCACTTT
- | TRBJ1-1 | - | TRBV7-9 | CASSFHLGMNTEAFF | TGTGCCAGCAGCTTCCATCTTGGGATGAACACTGAAGCTTTCTTT
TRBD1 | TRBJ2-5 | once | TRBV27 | CASSFAGGAETQYF | TGTGCCAGCAGCTTCGCAGGGGGCGCAGAGACCCAGTACTTC
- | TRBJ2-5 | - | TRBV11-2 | CASSPTPAGEETQYF | TGTGCCAGCAGCCCAACACCCGCAGGGGAAGAGACCCAGTACTTC
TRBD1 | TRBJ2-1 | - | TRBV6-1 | CASSEKDRISYNEQFF | TGTGCCAGCAGTGAAAAGGACAGGATCTCCTACAATGAGCAGTTCTTC
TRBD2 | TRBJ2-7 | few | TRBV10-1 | CASSESIAGKNEQYF | TGCGCCAGCAGTGAGTCAATAGCGGGAAAGAACGAGCAGTACTTC
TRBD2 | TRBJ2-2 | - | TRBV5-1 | CASSGLAGTGELFF | TGCGCCAGCAGCGGGTTAGCGGGCACCGGGGAGCTGTTTTTT
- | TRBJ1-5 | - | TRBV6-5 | CASSYMERDQPQHF | TGTGCCAGCAGTTATATGGAGCGCGATCAGCCCCAGCATTTT
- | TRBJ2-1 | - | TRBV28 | CASTSPLTVSYNEQFF | TGTGCCAGCACGTCCCCCCTGACAGTCTCCTACAATGAGCAGTTCTTC